The 4 T cell receptor beta chains listed next were all sequenced from one sample in a study of monozygotic twins with inflammatory bowel disease. From its re-call of the 5' RACE reads, TCRdb lists each CDR3 protein once, without DNA. The data include 350,000 to 400,000 distinct CDR3 sequences; the top ten clones carry about 2.5%. The material sequenced was blood. The receptors derive from a human donor with ulcerative colitis or Crohn's disease, or a healthy co-twin of an affected twin (not recorded which).

The chain couples TRBV20-1 to TRBJ2-4. Germline loops: CDR1 DFQATT, CDR2 SNEGSKA (reference sequence). The CDR3 is 13 amino acids. The CDR3 is CSAIGQAKNIQYF.

This chain connects TRBV12-3 or TRBV12-4 to TRBJ2-3; lacking DNA, the TRBD2 call made by TCRdb goes unchecked. This CDR3 region has 17 residues. CDR3 loop: CASTSLSTGPRPDTQYF.

The chain has TRBV5-1 and TRBJ1-2; TCRdb calls TRBD1, which cannot be checked without DNA. The length of the CDR3 is 13 residues. CDR1 is SGHRS, CDR2 YFSETQ, per germline. CDR3: CASSQQGSYGYTF.

V gene TRBV6-2 or TRBV6-3 combines with J gene TRBJ1-1. From germline, CDR1 is MNHEY and CDR2 SVGEGT. This CDR3 spans 14 amino acids. CDR3 amino acids: CASSSLTVNTEAFF.